The 11 T cell receptor beta chains below all came from one sample that was sequenced in a study of blood T cells in healthy people across ages. The use of a sample-barcoded 5' primer and a J-beta primer mix characterized a second PCR of about 7 to 12 cycles. TCRdb passed the 5' RACE reads through MiXCR, listing each CDR3 protein once. The sample carries 1.5 million or so distinct CDR3 sequences, about 40% recorded once. Source material: blood. Source of these receptors: a woman aged 18 to 35 in good health.

This clonotype was seen at least ten times. This chain uses TRBV12-3 or TRBV12-4 with TRBJ2-7, with 10 bases that match TRBD2. CDR3 length equals 15 residues. Trimming took 2 bases from V and 0 from J; bases not matched to a gene: 1. The DNA for the CDR3 is TGTGCCAGCAGTTTATCTAGCGGGAGCTCCTACGAGCAGTACTTC. This gives the protein CASSLSSGSSYEQYF.

The V gene is TRBV28, the J gene TRBJ2-7; 10 bases map to TRBD1. The CDR3 extends over 13 amino acids. In germline, CDR1 is MDHEN, CDR2 SYDVKM. V shed 5 bases and J 6 bases; nucleotides not matched to a gene: 4. The CDR3 nucleotides read TGTGCCAGCAGTGACAGGGGGCTAATCGAGCAGTACTTC. Protein product: CASSDRGLIEQYF.

The chain uses TRBV11-2 and TRBJ2-1, with 12 bases that match TRBD2. Germline CDR1 and CDR2: SGHAT and FQNNGV. CDR3 length: 17 residues. V was clipped by 3 bases and J by 7 bases; unmatched bases: 10. The CDR3 sequence: CASSFRPLAGGSNEQFF. The CDR3 DNA reads as TGTGCCAGCAGCTTCAGACCCCTAGCGGGGGGGTCGAATGAGCAGTTCTTC.

This clonotype occurred a few times. This chain links TRBV12-3 or TRBV12-4 with TRBJ2-7; D possibly corresponds to TRBD2 (5 bases). This CDR3 spans 18 amino acids. V was cut by 2 bases and J by 0 bases, with 20 bases left in between. This CDR3 reads CASSLRPGMGASSYEQYF. The CDR3 DNA follows: TGTGCCAGCAGTTTAAGGCCGGGGATGGGCGCGAGCTCCTACGAGCAGTACTTC.

This chain links TRBV11-2 with TRBJ2-5; TRBD2 might be the D (5 bases). Trimming took 7 bases from V and 2 from J, leaving 14 bases between them. Germline assignment: CDR1 SGHAT and CDR2 FQNNGV. The CDR3 runs 14 residues. The CDR3 bases are TGTGCCAGCACACTAGGACCAGGTCAAGAGACCCAGTACTTC. Residues: CASTLGPGQETQYF.

V usage is TRBV6-5 and J usage is TRBJ2-7, with no clear D. The CDR3 sequence is 14 residues long. With 6 bases removed from V and 7 bases from J, the gap between germline ends came to 19 bases. The V gene's germline CDR1 is MNHEY and CDR2 SVGAGI. CDR3 residues: CASSRSPGRGEQYF. DNA for the CDR3: TGTGCCAGCAGCCGTAGTCCAGGACGAGGAGAGCAGTACTTC.

The CDR3 protein is CSAPPNRGDLYEQFF. The CDR3, as DNA: TGCAGTGCTCCACCAAACAGGGGGGATTTGTATGAGCAGTTCTTC. The chain combines TRBV20-1 with TRBJ2-1; 8 nucleotides line up with TRBD1. This CDR3 has 15 amino acids. Germline V gene data show CDR1 as DFQATT and CDR2 as SNEGSKA (reference sequence). The V segment lost 5 bases and the J segment 8 bases; nucleotides outside the gene matches: 14.

The DNA of the CDR3 is TGTGCCAGCAGTTGGACCTCTGGGGCCAACGTCCTGACTTTC. It encodes CASSWTSGANVLTF. The chain uses TRBV27 and TRBJ2-6, with D unclear. The CDR3 has 14 residues. Germline CDR1 MNHEY, CDR2 SMNVEV (reference sequence). The V and J ends lost 4 bases and 0 bases respectively, with 4 bases between them.

This clonotype was counted only a few times. The chain uses TRBV5-1 and TRBJ1-6; the D is unclear. The V gene lost 6 bases and the J gene lost 0 bases, with 7 bases spanning the gap. The CDR3 extends over 14 amino acids. Germline-derived CDR1 and CDR2 are SGHRS and YFSETQ. In DNA form, the CDR3 reads TGCGCCAGCACTGAGAGCTCCTATAATTCACCCCTCCACTTT. This sequence encodes CASTESSYNSPLHF.

This chain joins TRBV11-2 and TRBJ2-5; D not resolved. The J call may be mistaken, given a closer DNA end match to TRBJ2-7. Germline assignment: CDR1 SGHAT and CDR2 FQNNGV. This CDR3 spans 13 amino acids. CDR3 sequence (DNA): TGTGCCAGCAGCTTGACGTTGACTGGCGAGCAGTACTTC. This translates into CASSLTLTGEQYF.

The chain is built from TRBV4-2 and TRBJ2-5; perhaps D is TRBD1 or TRBD2 (5 bases each). Trimming cost V 4 bases and J 6 bases, with 21 bases left between them. The CDR3 is 16 amino acids. CDR1 is LGHNA and CDR2 is YNFKEQ in the germline V gene. This CDR3 is CASSRPGTDPVQTQYF. Written as DNA, the CDR3 is TGTGCCAGCAGCCGCCCCGGGACCGACCCCGTCCAGACCCAGTACTTC.